These 32 T cell receptor beta chains were sequenced from one sample in a study of OX40 agonist ivuxolimab in advanced cancers. Produced via immunoSEQ multiplex PCR; TCRdb's table is partial and in-frame only. The sample has roughly 60,000 clones; about 88% are singletons. Source: CD4+ or CD8+ T cells sorted from blood, taken in a trial of the OX40 agonist ivuxolimab. The origin of the receptors is an adult with an advanced solid tumor such as melanoma, head and neck, liver or kidney cancer.

The chain links TRBV5-1 to TRBJ2-5; possibly TRBD1 for D (6 bases). The CDR3 is 15 residues long. The ends were cut back, 0 bases at V and 4 bases at J, with 13 bases in the middle. Germline-derived CDR1 and CDR2 are SGHRS and YFSETQ. The CDR3 DNA sequence: TGCGCCAGCAGCTTGGGGACAGTAACGAGAGAGACCCAGTACTTC. Encoded protein: CASSLGTVTRETQYF.

This rearrangement joins TRBV5-1 to TRBJ2-6; tentatively, D is TRBD2 (5 bases). The CDR3 extends over 15 amino acids. Trimming took off 7 bases at V and 2 bases at J, with 13 bases between the two ends. CDR1 is SGHRS, CDR2 YFSETQ, per germline. CDR3 in DNA: TGCGCCAGCTCGGCCGGGGTGGCTGGGGCCAACGTCCTGACTTTC. It yields the protein CASSAGVAGANVLTF.

This clone occurred a few times. The genes are TRBV5-1 and TRBJ2-3, with TRBD1 matching 7 bases. V lost 4 bases to trimming and J lost 1 base; unmatched junction nucleotides: 3. The CDR3 covers 14 residues. Germline V CDR1 and CDR2: SGHRS, YFSETQ. The DNA for the CDR3 is TGCGCCAGCAGCGCAGGGACAGGCACAGATACGCAGTATTTT. Amino acids: CASSAGTGTDTQYF.

The V gene is TRBV19, the J gene TRBJ2-7; 14 bases agree with TRBD2. Germline CDR1 and CDR2: LNHDA and SQIVND (reference sequence). After removal of 4 bases from V and 0 bases from J, the junction contained 5 bases not matched to a gene. The CDR3 loop spans 17 amino acids. The chain's CDR3 is CASSKGLAGANSYEQYF. Here the CDR3 DNA reads TGTGCCAGTAGTAAGGGACTAGCGGGGGCAAACTCCTACGAGCAGTACTTC. The full variable domain, its missing parts supplied by reference TRBV19 and TRBJ2-7, is DGGITQSPKYLFRKEGQNVTLSCEQNLNHDAMYWYRQDPGQGLRLIYYSQIVNDFQKGDIAEGYSVSREKKESFPLTVTSAQKNPTAFYLCASSKGLAGANSYEQYFGPGTRLTVT.

This chain connects TRBV9 to TRBJ2-2; D remains ambiguous. Germline V gives CDR1 SGDLS, CDR2 YYNGEE. The CDR3 spans 15 residues. The V end was cut by 3 bases, the J end by 5 bases, with 14 bases between. CDR3 region: CASSGTIEATGELFF. The DNA for the CDR3 is TGTGCCAGCAGCGGAACGATCGAGGCTACCGGGGAGCTGTTTTTT.

CDR3 residues: CASSYGAGANTEAFF. Here the CDR3 DNA reads TGTGCCAGCAGTTACGGGGCAGGGGCGAACACTGAAGCTTTCTTT. The V call is TRBV6-5, the J call TRBJ1-1; TRBD1 might be the D (6 bases). From germline, CDR1 is MNHEY and CDR2 SVGAGI. There are 15 residues in the CDR3. V gave up 2 bases and J gave up 1 base, with 11 bases separating them.

The table lists this clone with a count of one. The J gene is TRBJ1-6, the V gene TRBV7-9; tentative D call: TRBD1 (6 bases). V lost 2 bases and J 6 bases, leaving 14 bases between the germline ends. Germline CDR1 SEHNR, CDR2 FQNEAQ (reference sequence). The CDR3 runs to 16 residues. As DNA, the CDR3 is TGTGCCAGCAGCTTATCAATAGGGGGTATTAATTCACCCCTCCACTTT. Its protein product is CASSLSIGGINSPLHF.

The genes are TRBV19 and TRBJ1-2; D possibly corresponds to TRBD1 (6 bases). The CDR3 covers 15 residues. Germline V gene sequence: CDR1 LNHDA, CDR2 SQIVND (reference sequence). V lost 5 bases to trimming and J lost 8 bases, with 21 bases between them. This chain's CDR3 is CASSPQHRDTNGYTF. The CDR3 DNA reads TGTGCCAGTAGTCCGCAACACCGGGACACTAACGGCTACACCTTC.

Note on this clone: Additional DNA sequences in this sample encode the identical CDR3. This chain links TRBV5-1 with TRBJ2-5; the D is unclear. This CDR3 is built from 11 residues. Trimming stripped 5 bases from V and 3 bases from J, with 5 bases between. Germline CDR1 reads SGHRS; CDR2 reads YFSETQ. The CDR3 protein is CASSLEETQYF. The DNA of the CDR3 is TGCGCCAGCAGTTTAGAAGAGACCCAGTACTTC.

The genes are TRBV18 and TRBJ1-5, with D maybe TRBD1 (5 bases). V was pared by 6 bases and J by 5 bases, with 17 bases between. The CDR3 is 15 residues long. Per germline, CDR1 KGHSH and CDR2 LQKENI. The CDR3 bases are TGTGCCAGCTCGCCGGGGGGGGTCGTGGATCAGCCCCAGCATTTT. Translated: CASSPGGVVDQPQHF. Based on the CDR3 plus reference TRBV18 and TRBJ1-5, the full variable domain is NAGVMQNPRHLVRRRGQEARLRCSPMKGHSHVYWYRQLPEEGLKFMVYLQKENIIDESGMPKERFSAEFPKEGPSILRIQQVVRGDSAAYFCASSPGGVVDQPQHFGDGTRLSIL.

The genes are TRBV28 and TRBJ1-3; D unresolved. This CDR3 contains 15 residues. CDR1 is MDHEN and CDR2 is SYDVKM in the germline V gene. Trimming removed 5 bases at V and 0 bases at J, with 11 bases between. The CDR3 loop is CASSPYPASGNTIYF. The CDR3 bases are TGTGCCAGCAGTCCCTACCCGGCCTCTGGAAACACCATATATTTT.

The rearrangement uses TRBV15 and TRBJ1-4; possibly TRBD1 for D (5 bases). V lost 9 bases, J lost 4 bases, and 15 bases lay in between. The CDR3 has 14 residues. The germline V gene has CDR1 LNHNV and CDR2 YYDKDF (reference sequence). CDR3 sequence reads: CATRKDTVNEKLFF. In DNA, the CDR3 is TGTGCCACGAGGAAGGACACCGTTAATGAAAAACTGTTTTTT.

This chain links TRBV2 with TRBJ2-7; possible D gene TRBD1, 6 bases. The CDR3 length is 15 residues. V was shortened by 6 bases and J by 0 bases, with 15 bases between the two germline ends. In germline, CDR1 is SNHLY, CDR2 FYNNEI. CDR3 loop: CASSRDIYFSYEQYF. Here the CDR3 DNA reads TGTGCCAGCAGCCGGGACATCTACTTCTCCTACGAGCAGTACTTC. Full variable domain (outside the CDR3, taken from reference TRBV2 and TRBJ2-7): EPEVTQTPSHQVTQMGQEVILRCVPISNHLYFYWYRQILGQKVEFLVSFYNNEISEKSEIFDDQFSVERPDGSNFTLKIRSTKLEDSAMYFCASSRDIYFSYEQYFGPGTRLTVT.

The chain recombines TRBV14 with TRBJ2-5, with D perhaps matching TRBD2 (5 bases). The germline CDR1 and CDR2 sequences are SGHDN and FVKESK. This CDR3 is 14 amino acids long. The germline V and J ends were trimmed by 1 base and 3 bases, with 9 bases remaining between them. CDR3 coding DNA: TGTGCCAGCAGCCAAGTGAACGGGGAAGAGACCCAGTACTTC. As protein: CASSQVNGEETQYF.

CDR3 amino acids: CASSLDLVSGNTIYF. The CDR3 DNA is TGTGCCAGCAGCTTGGACTTGGTCTCTGGAAACACCATATATTTT. The chain joins TRBV5-6 to TRBJ1-3; D is uncertain. The CDR3 runs 15 residues. V shed 0 bases and J shed 0 bases, with 7 bases lying between them. Germline loops: CDR1 SGHDT, CDR2 YYEEEE.

V usage is TRBV19 and J usage is TRBJ1-5; 7 bases line up with TRBD1. Germline trimming cut 8 bases from V and 2 bases from J; bases unmatched to any gene: 3. CDR1 is LNHDA and CDR2 is SQIVND in the germline V gene (reference sequence). CDR3 size: 13 residues. CDR3 nucleotides: TGTGCCAGTTCCGGGACAGGCAATCAGCCCCAGCATTTT. Amino acid sequence: CASSGTGNQPQHF.

This clone was seen a handful of times. The rearrangement uses TRBV9 and TRBJ2-5; TRBD1 is a possible D gene (5 bases). Germline V gene sequence: CDR1 SGDLS, CDR2 YYNGEE. The CDR3 runs to 12 residues. The V and J ends lost 4 bases and 3 bases respectively, with 7 bases between them. The CDR3 loop reads CASSFREETQYF. The CDR3 DNA reads TGTGCCAGCAGCTTCAGGGAAGAGACCCAGTACTTC.

The chain combines TRBV7-2 with TRBJ1-1; TRBD1 matches at 7 bases. The germline V gene encodes CDR1 SGHTA and CDR2 FQGNSA. V lost 5 bases, J lost 1 base, and 4 bases stayed unmatched. This CDR3 is 14 amino acids long. CDR3 sequence reads: CASSRGPQNTEAFF. In DNA, the CDR3 is TGTGCCAGCAGCAGGGGGCCGCAGAACACTGAAGCTTTCTTT. Supplemented by reference TRBV7-2 and TRBJ1-1, the full variable domain reads GAGVSQSPSNKVTEKGKDVELRCDPISGHTALYWYRQSLGQGLEFLIYFQGNSAPDKSGLPSDRFSAERTGGSVSTLTIQRTQQEDSAVYLCASSRGPQNTEAFFGQGTRLTVV.

This chain links TRBV5-1 with TRBJ1-1; D might be TRBD1 (5 bases). CDR3 length: 15 amino acids. Germline CDR1 and CDR2: SGHRS and YFSETQ. V was clipped by 0 bases and J by 4 bases, with 13 bases between them. CDR3 nucleotides: TGCGCCAGCAGCTTGGTCTTTGGGACCCCCACTGAAGCTTTCTTT. Translation: CASSLVFGTPTEAFF.

This chain links TRBV9 with TRBJ1-2, with D tentatively TRBD1 (6 bases). V was shortened by 2 bases and J by 8 bases, with 13 bases between the two germline ends. From germline, CDR1 is SGDLS and CDR2 YYNGEE. The CDR3 is 13 amino acids. The CDR3 spells CASSVGGQGGYTF. The DNA for the CDR3 is TGTGCCAGCAGCGTTGGGGGGCAGGGCGGCTACACCTTC. Using reference TRBV9 and TRBJ1-2 for the parts outside the CDR3, the full variable domain is DSGVTQTPKHLITATGQRVTLRCSPRSGDLSVYWYQQSLDQGLQFLIQYYNGEERAKGNILERFSAQQFPDLHSELNLSSLELGDSALYFCASSVGGQGGYTFGSGTRLTVV.

This chain links TRBV25-1 with TRBJ1-6; no definite D call. CDR1 MGHDK and CDR2 SYGVNS come from the germline V gene. The ends were cut back, 2 bases at V and 2 bases at J, with 10 bases in the middle. The CDR3 spans 16 residues. CDR3 residues: CASSEAISPYNSPLHF. The DNA of the CDR3 is TGTGCCAGCAGTGAAGCGATTTCTCCCTATAATTCACCCCTCCACTTT.

V usage is TRBV5-1 and J usage is TRBJ2-2; perhaps TRBD2 as D (5 bases). The germline V and J ends were trimmed by 0 bases and 8 bases, with 17 bases remaining between them. This CDR3 comprises 16 residues. CDR1 SGHRS and CDR2 YFSETQ come from the germline V gene. Here the CDR3 DNA reads TGCGCCAGCAGCTTGGTGCCTATGGGGAGCGCGGGGGAGCTGTTTTTT. This gives the protein CASSLVPMGSAGELFF.

J is TRBJ2-3 and V is TRBV7-8; no clear D gene. Trimming pared 4 bases from V and 3 bases from J, leaving 11 bases between. Germline V lookup: CDR1 SGHVS, CDR2 FQNEAQ. The CDR3 has 14 amino acids. The DNA of the CDR3 is TGTGCCAGCAGCTCTTCTCTAGGAACAGATACGCAGTATTTT. Protein sequence: CASSSSLGTDTQYF. The variable domain in full, completed from reference TRBV7-8 and TRBJ2-3, reads GAGVSQSPRYKVAKRGQDVALRCDPISGHVSLFWYQQALGQGPEFLTYFQNEAQLDKSGLPSDRFFAERPEGSVSTLKIQRTQQEDSAVYLCASSSSLGTDTQYFGPGTRLTVL.

This clone was found a few times. The chain links TRBV5-1 to TRBJ1-6; D gene ambiguous. Germline V CDR1 and CDR2: SGHRS, YFSETQ. This CDR3 is 15 amino acids long. V was trimmed by 5 bases and J by 10 bases, leaving 19 bases between them. The CDR3 DNA reads as TGCGCCAGCAGACCAGGCGAGGGATTCGGGTCACCCCTCCACTTT. This sequence encodes CASRPGEGFGSPLHF.

This chain connects TRBV18 to TRBJ1-1, with D unclear. Trimming shortened V by 2 bases and J by 1 base, and 17 bases separated the two germline ends. Germline assignment: CDR1 KGHSH and CDR2 LQKENI. CDR3 length equals 17 residues. The CDR3 bases are TGTGCCAGCTCACCAAGGGCAGGCAATAAGGGGAACACTGAAGCTTTCTTT. Its translation is CASSPRAGNKGNTEAFF. Combining the CDR3 with reference TRBV18 and TRBJ1-1 gives the whole variable domain NAGVMQNPRHLVRRRGQEARLRCSPMKGHSHVYWYRQLPEEGLKFMVYLQKENIIDESGMPKERFSAEFPKEGPSILRIQQVVRGDSAAYFCASSPRAGNKGNTEAFFGQGTRLTVV.

The gene calls are TRBV6-4 and TRBJ1-6, with D perhaps matching TRBD1 (6 bases). V gave up 4 bases and J gave up 10 bases, with 17 bases separating them. The CDR3 totals 15 residues. CDR1 is MRHNA, CDR2 SNTAGT, per germline. CDR3 DNA: TGTGCCAGCAGTGCCGCGCCGGGACAAGTGTCACCCCTCCACTTT. Translated, it gives CASSAAPGQVSPLHF.

The rearrangement uses TRBV5-4 and TRBJ2-7; 9 nucleotides agree with TRBD1. This CDR3 is 15 amino acids long. Trimming at V came to 2 bases and at J to 5 bases, leaving 8 bases not matched to a gene. Looked up from germline, CDR1 is SGHNT and CDR2 is YYREEE (reference sequence). The CDR3 loop is CASSLQGALKNEQYF. The CDR3 nucleotides are TGTGCCAGCAGCTTACAGGGGGCTCTTAAGAACGAGCAGTACTTC.

The sample holds a few counts of this clone. The chain has TRBV7-9 and TRBJ2-3, with no clear D. Trimming took 4 bases from V and 2 from J, leaving 10 bases between them. CDR3 size: 14 residues. Per the germline V gene, CDR1 is SEHNR and CDR2 is FQNEAQ (reference sequence). The CDR3 sequence: CASSSPISTDTQYF. The CDR3 DNA reads as TGTGCCAGCAGCTCCCCTATCTCCACAGATACGCAGTATTTT.

This clone was seen more than once but under ten times. CDR3 bases: TGCGCCAGCAGCCAAGTAAGGGGAAACACCATATATTTT. The encoded protein is CASSQVRGNTIYF. The chain uses TRBV4-3 and TRBJ1-3; D remains unclear. The CDR3 has 13 amino acids. Trimming left V 1 base short and J 4 bases short, with 5 bases between. Per the germline V gene, CDR1 is LGHNA and CDR2 is YSLEER.

The chain couples TRBV19 to TRBJ1-3, with D possibly matching TRBD1 (5 bases). There are 17 residues in the CDR3. The ends were cut back, 6 bases at V and 0 bases at J, with 18 bases in the middle. Germline CDR1 and CDR2: LNHDA and SQIVND (reference sequence). CDR3 region: CASREFPGPSSGNTIYF. The DNA of the CDR3 is TGTGCCAGTAGGGAATTCCCGGGACCCAGCTCTGGAAACACCATATATTTT.

CDR3 sequence reads: CASSFEETQYF. The CDR3 DNA is TGTGCCAGCAGTTTCGAAGAGACCCAGTACTTC. V is TRBV6-6 and J is TRBJ2-5, with D hard to call. CDR1 is MNHNY and CDR2 is SVGAGI in the germline V gene (reference sequence). Trimming shortened V by 4 bases and J by 3 bases, and 3 bases separated the two germline ends. This CDR3 has 11 residues.

The V and J genes are TRBV5-1 and TRBJ2-2; D not resolved. V was trimmed by 0 bases and J by 4 bases, leaving 7 bases between them. Germline V CDR1 and CDR2: SGHRS, YFSETQ. The CDR3 has 14 residues. The CDR3 here is CASSLGSTTGELFF. The CDR3 nucleotides read TGCGCCAGCAGCTTGGGCAGTACCACCGGGGAGCTGTTTTTT.